One and the same sample provided the 8 T cell receptor beta chains below, sequenced in a study of tumor and adjacent non-tumor tissue in lung cancer. No cell sorting was done before RNA was extracted from the tissue. Distant lung tissue was collected more than 3 cm away from the tumor edge. The library came from three nested PCR rounds adapted from ARM-PCR protocols. TCRdb recomputed calls from the multiplex PCR reads with MiXCR, one row per CDR3 protein. The data show 100,000 or so distinct CDR3 sequences, with approximately 65% seen just once and about 19% held by the top ten. The sequencing sample was made of distant non-tumor lung tissue. The receptors here all came from a man under 40 with non-small cell lung cancer.

In its sample, this clonotype was seen a few times. This sequence joins TRBV5-4 and TRBJ2-2, with TRBD1 identical over 7 bases. CDR1 and CDR2 (germline): SGHNT, YYREEE (reference sequence). CDR3 size: 16 residues. Trimming cost V 4 bases and J 0 bases; bases outside gene matches: 6. This CDR3 reads CASSPRGMPNTGELFF. The CDR3 region has the DNA TGTGCCAGCAGCCCCAGGGGGATGCCGAACACCGGGGAGCTGTTTTTT.

For this clonotype: Germline is not matched at one junction end, which may reflect a read error. V is TRBV11-2 and J is TRBJ2-7; D possibly corresponds to TRBD2 (5 bases). CDR1 and CDR2 (germline): SGHAT, FQNNGV. The CDR3 runs to 13 residues. The CDR3 DNA sequence: TGTGCCGGCAGCTCGACGGGATCCTACGAGCAGTACTTC. This encodes CAGSSTGSYEQYF.

The table lists this clonotype with a few counts. The chain combines TRBV5-6 with TRBJ2-1, with D unresolved. CDR3 length equals 15 residues. Trimming stripped 0 bases from V and 5 bases from J, with 12 bases between. The germline CDR1 and CDR2 sequences are SGHDT and YYEEEE. CDR3 sequence: CASSLGLVAHNEQFF. The CDR3 coding sequence is TGTGCCAGCAGCTTGGGCCTGGTGGCCCACAATGAGCAGTTCTTC. The full variable domain, in which reference TRBV5-6 and TRBJ2-1 provide the parts outside the CDR3, is DAGVTQSPTHLIKTRGQQVTLRCSPKSGHDTVSWYQQALGQGPQFIFQYYEEEERQRGNFPDRFSGHQFPNYSSELNVNALLLGDSALYLCASSLGLVAHNEQFFGPGTRLTVL.

The sample holds a few counts of this clonotype. This may arise from a read error, as a much more abundant clone is one base away. The V call is TRBV5-4, the J call TRBJ2-1; D is perhaps TRBD2 (6 bases). CDR1 SGHNT and CDR2 YYREEE come from the germline V gene (reference sequence). V dropped 0 bases and J dropped 9 bases, with 16 bases sitting between them. This CDR3 region has 15 residues. CDR3 sequence: CASSLATGVDSEQFF. In DNA form, the CDR3 reads TGTGCCAGCAGCTTGGCCACGGGAGTAGACAGTGAGCAGTTCTTC.

This clonotype was observed a few times. The chain combines TRBV11-1 with TRBJ2-1, with D perhaps given as TRBD1 or TRBD2 (7 bases each). The ends were cut back, 5 bases at V and 8 bases at J, with 22 bases in the middle. Germline CDR1 SGHAT, CDR2 FQDESV (reference sequence). This CDR3 has 16 amino acids. The chain's CDR3 is CASSAQGRESHYEQFF. The DNA for the CDR3 is TGTGCCAGCAGCGCACAGGGGCGGGAGAGCCACTATGAGCAGTTCTTC.

The chain carries TRBV18 and TRBJ2-7; no definite D call. Trimming cost V 5 bases and J 1 base, with 12 bases left between them. CDR1 and CDR2 (germline): KGHSH, LQKENI. This CDR3 contains 14 residues. The chain's CDR3 is CASSTYVQSYEQYF. DNA of the CDR3: TGTGCCAGCTCAACCTACGTACAGTCCTACGAGCAGTACTTC.

This clonotype was counted a few times. An end of the junction differs from the germline gene, which may be a read error. The chain has TRBV7-9 and TRBJ2-3; D remains ambiguous. Germline V CDR1 and CDR2: SEHNR, FQNEAQ (reference sequence). The length of the CDR3 is 13 residues. The CDR3 protein is CVSSWVGTDTQYF. CDR3 bases: TGTGTCAGCAGCTGGGTGGGCACAGATACGCAGTATTTT.

This clonotype was detected a few times. Sequence at one end of the junction differs from germline and may be a read error. In DNA form, the CDR3 reads TGCGCCAGCAGCCTTGACCAGGGGAGCAATCTGCCCCAGCACTTT. Protein product: CASSLDQGSNLPQHF. The chain carries TRBV4-1 and TRBJ1-5, with a tentative D call TRBD1 (6 bases). Germline V gives CDR1 MGHRA, CDR2 YSYEKL. The CDR3 totals 15 residues.